The entry that follows covers one T cell receptor (beta chain) sequence. Its recognized antigen is unknown. Per-base quality was not reported, and no clone a single base away is much larger than it. This entry belongs to a study of CD4+ T cells in melanoma (dated by TCRdb to about 2022). With respect to the entire study: Neoantigen-specific CD4+ T cells in human melanoma were investigated in the study.

Donors were patients with melanoma. The CDR3, cysteine through phenylalanine, is 13 amino acids long. Solely the CDR3 DNA is kept, with 39 bases framed from the first base. At the junction V is shortened by 5 bases and J by 3 bases, with 11 bases in between. The germline V gene encodes CDR1 MNHEY and CDR2 SVGEGT. Overall study outcomes, separate from this receptor: The report described a correlation between neoantigen-specific CD4+ T cells and the function of CD8+ T cells, macrophages and B cells. Diverse differentiation states were reported to be shown by neoantigen-specific CD4+ T cells in melanoma.

Receptor libraries were prepared by the immunoSEQ multiplex PCR assay. TCRdb carries this immuneACCESS record with in-frame sequences only. Its versions omit some clonotypes, under half of them owing to an unresolved V gene in the studies checked, with the rest unexplained. For this sample the table gives thousands of clones, of which about 70% were detected only once. In total, the top ten clones hold 22% of the sample. The V and J genes are TRBV6-2 or TRBV6-3 and TRBJ2-7, with no D gene named confidently. The sequence derives from a human donor with melanoma. The sample taken for sequencing was cells from a culture (not recorded whether cultured in vitro). The CDR3 has the sequence CASSRPIYYEQYF. The nucleotides read TGTGCCAGCAGTCGCCCTATTTACTACGAGCAGTACTTC.